The 2 T cell receptor beta chains listed next were all sequenced from one sample in a study of T cell repertoires in cytomegalovirus infection. Using its own MiXCR run on the reads, TCRdb lists one record per CDR3 protein. Of approximately 190,000 distinct CDR3 sequences in the sample, nearly 9.5% were seen once. Sequences were obtained from PBMCs. Receptors originate from a human donor in good health (CMV status not recorded). Some clones in this sample may be carry-over from other donors' samples.

This clonotype was seen a few times. The CDR3 nucleotides are TGTGCCAGCAGAAATACAGGGAATAATGAAAAACTGTTTTTT. Protein product: CASRNTGNNEKLFF. The chain links TRBV12-3 or TRBV12-4 to TRBJ1-4; weak D call: TRBD1 (6 bases). The CDR3 covers 14 residues. V was trimmed by 6 bases and J by 4 bases, leaving 12 bases between them.

V gene TRBV7-2 combines with J gene TRBJ1-5; tentative D call: TRBD1 (5 bases). This CDR3 is 19 amino acids long. CDR1 and CDR2 from the germline V gene are SGHTA and FQGNSA. The germline V and J ends were trimmed by 1 base and 3 bases, with 22 bases remaining between them. The CDR3 DNA reads TGTGCCAGCAGCTTAGAGGAAGAAGGGGATTGGGGTTACAATCAGCCCCAGCATTTT. Its protein is CASSLEEEGDWGYNQPQHF.